Each of the 19 T cell receptor beta chains below was sequenced from the same sample in a study of CD4 T cells in relation to SARS-CoV-2 and coronaviruses. Unexposed donor CD4+ T cells date from 2011-2018, before the COVID-19 pandemic. After ten to eleven days of culture, CD4+ T cells were isolated. Libraries were prepared by immunoSEQ multiplex PCR; TCRdb keeps only in-frame clonotypes and omits some of them. The table lists tens of thousands of clones, 76% of them singletons, with over 25% in the top ten. These TCRs are of unknown antigen specificity. Material for sequencing was CD4+ T cells from PBMCs, cultured in vitro. The receptors were sampled from a human donor in good health.

The chain links TRBV5-1 to TRBJ2-3; tentatively, D is TRBD2 (6 bases). V was clipped by 5 bases and J by 2 bases, with 18 bases between them. The CDR3 is 16 residues long. The germline V gene encodes CDR1 SGHRS and CDR2 YFSETQ. The CDR3 DNA sequence: TGCGCCAGCAGATCAGCCTTAGCGGAAAACACAGATACGCAGTATTTT. Translating it yields CASRSALAENTDTQYF.

The V and J genes are TRBV20-1 and TRBJ2-7, with D perhaps TRBD1 (5 bases). The CDR3 loop spans 12 amino acids. Germline CDR1 and CDR2: DFQATT and SNEGSKA (reference sequence). V lost 3 bases and J lost 5, with 11 bases in between. The CDR3 coding sequence is TGCAGTGCTAGTGGCAGGGTCCACGAGCAGTACTTC. It translates to CSASGRVHEQYF.

This clone was observed a single time. J is TRBJ2-3 and V is TRBV5-1, with D possibly matching TRBD2 (6 bases). Trimming removed 4 bases at V and 6 bases at J, with 18 bases between. CDR1 and CDR2 from the germline V gene are SGHRS and YFSETQ. The CDR3 loop spans 15 amino acids. The DNA of the CDR3 is TGCGCCAGCAGCAAGGGACTGATTCTTGACGATACGCAGTATTTT. This translates into CASSKGLILDDTQYF.

V usage is TRBV7-8 and J usage is TRBJ2-2, with a possible D match to TRBD1 (6 bases). Germline CDR1 reads SGHVS; CDR2 reads FQNEAQ. Trimming left V 3 bases short and J 6 bases short, with 11 bases between. This CDR3 has 14 amino acids. The CDR3, as DNA: TGTGCCAGCAGCTTTACAGGGTGGTCCGGGGAGCTGTTTTTT. It yields the protein CASSFTGWSGELFF.

This clone was seen only a few times. The chain recombines TRBV10-3 with TRBJ1-3; TRBD1 agrees at 9 bases. CDR3 length equals 17 residues. With 0 bases clipped from V and 2 bases from J, the junction kept 5 bases outside the gene matches. The germline V gene encodes CDR1 ENHRY and CDR2 SYGVKD. The CDR3 DNA sequence: TGTGCCATCAGTGAGTCTGACAGGGGGGAAGCTGGAAACACCATATATTTT. As protein: CAISESDRGEAGNTIYF.

A few counts support this clone. The sample contains more than one DNA sequence encoding this CDR3. V and J are TRBV6-6 and TRBJ1-2; D is possibly TRBD1 (5 bases). This CDR3 spans 11 amino acids. Trimming took off 7 bases at V and 7 bases at J, with 10 bases between the two ends. Germline V gene data show CDR1 as MNHNY and CDR2 as SVGAGI (reference sequence). Here the CDR3 DNA reads TGTGCCAGCACAGGGCTTGGTGGCTACACCTTC. It encodes CASTGLGGYTF.

This clone was detected a few times. J is TRBJ1-5 and V is TRBV6-6; D gene ambiguous. V was pared by 7 bases and J by 0 bases, with 7 bases between. Germline-derived CDR1 and CDR2 are MNHNY and SVGAGI (reference sequence). This CDR3 is 13 amino acids long. The CDR3 DNA reads TGTGCCAGCAATATTGGTAGCAATCAGCCCCAGCATTTT. It translates to CASNIGSNQPQHF.

V is TRBV6-6 and J is TRBJ1-2; TRBD1 matches 12 bases. The ends lost 0 bases at V and 7 bases at J; junction bases unmatched: 3. This CDR3 spans 15 amino acids. Per the germline V gene, CDR1 is MNHNY and CDR2 is SVGAGI (reference sequence). The CDR3 loop is CASSYSEGQGAGYTF. CDR3 nucleotide sequence: TGTGCCAGCAGTTACTCGGAGGGACAGGGGGCTGGCTACACCTTC.

This CDR3 reads CASVQTVTNEKLFF. Written as DNA, the CDR3 is TGTGCCAGCGTGCAGACAGTAACTAATGAAAAACTGTTTTTT. J is TRBJ1-4 and V is TRBV2; D is perhaps TRBD1 (5 bases). Germline-derived CDR1 and CDR2 are SNHLY and FYNNEI. The V and J ends lost 8 bases and 1 base respectively, with 11 bases between them. There are 14 residues in the CDR3.

The CDR3 coding sequence is TGTGCCACCATTAACAGGGAAGATTGGGATCAGCCCCAGCATTTT. It specifies CATINREDWDQPQHF. The chain combines TRBV28 with TRBJ1-5, with D maybe TRBD1 (6 bases). CDR1 MDHEN and CDR2 SYDVKM come from the germline V gene. CDR3 length: 15 residues. V was trimmed by 10 bases and J by 5 bases, leaving 21 bases between them.

The V and J genes are TRBV19 and TRBJ2-7; tentatively, D is TRBD2 (5 bases). In germline, CDR1 is LNHDA, CDR2 SQIVND (reference sequence). V was shortened by 3 bases and J by 1 base, with 10 bases between the two germline ends. This CDR3 region has 14 residues. CDR3 amino acids: CASSIGLISYEQYF. CDR3 nucleotides: TGTGCCAGTAGTATTGGACTCATATCCTACGAGCAGTACTTC.

The J gene is TRBJ2-1, the V gene TRBV19, with TRBD1 matching 7 bases. Germline-derived CDR1 and CDR2 are LNHDA and SQIVND (reference sequence). This CDR3 has 15 residues. After removal of 4 bases from V and 0 bases from J, the junction contained 3 bases not matched to a gene. Here the CDR3 reads CASSTTGSSYNEQFF. CDR3 nucleotides: TGTGCCAGTAGTACGACAGGGAGCTCCTACAATGAGCAGTTCTTC.

The chain has TRBV9 and TRBJ2-5, with TRBD2 matching over 13 bases. V lost 2 bases and J lost 5; bases outside the gene matches: 6. CDR1 SGDLS and CDR2 YYNGEE come from the germline V gene. The CDR3 loop spans 16 amino acids. The CDR3 DNA is TGTGCCAGCAGCGTCGGACTAGCGGGAGTTTCGGAGACCCAGTACTTC. It specifies CASSVGLAGVSETQYF.

Worth noting for this clone: The junction departs from the called germline gene at one end, perhaps through a read error. The J gene is TRBJ2-1, the V gene TRBV2; 14 nucleotides line up with TRBD2. CDR1 and CDR2 (germline): SNHLY, FYNNEI. The CDR3 is made up of 15 amino acids. The CDR3: CASREGLAGGNEQFF. CDR3 nucleotide sequence: TGTGCCAGCAGGGAAGGACTAGCGGGAGGTAATGAGCAGTTCTTC.

The chain couples TRBV30 to TRBJ2-7; no firm D call. There are 12 residues in the CDR3. CDR1 and CDR2 from the germline V gene are GTSNPN and SVGIG (reference sequence). V lost 3 bases and J 2 bases, leaving 8 bases between the germline ends. The CDR3 region has the DNA TGTGCCTGGAGGGTCAGCCCCTACGAGCAGTACTTC. It yields the protein CAWRVSPYEQYF.

The chain is built from TRBV5-6 and TRBJ1-1; 7 bases match TRBD1. Germline V gives CDR1 SGHDT, CDR2 YYEEEE. With 4 bases clipped from V and 3 bases from J, the junction kept 6 bases outside the gene matches. The CDR3 totals 14 residues. The CDR3 DNA follows: TGTGCCAGCAGCCGCCTTACAGGGGACACTGAAGCTTTCTTT. Translation: CASSRLTGDTEAFF.

J is TRBJ2-1 and V is TRBV7-8; 8 nucleotides agree with TRBD2. The CDR3 covers 17 residues. The junction had 13 bases not matched to a gene; V was cut back by 2 bases and J by 7 bases. Germline values: CDR1 SGHVS, CDR2 FQNEAQ. The chain's CDR3 is CASSLRTSGSSKNEQFF. CDR3 DNA sequence: TGTGCCAGCAGCTTACGAACTAGCGGCTCGAGTAAGAATGAGCAGTTCTTC.

The chain joins TRBV6-1 to TRBJ2-7, with a weak D call TRBD1 (6 bases). Trimming shortened V by 3 bases and J by 5 bases, and 17 bases separated the two germline ends. CDR3 length: 15 residues. Germline CDR1 is MNHNS and CDR2 is SASEGT. The CDR3 here is CASSDPAYRVNEQYF. The DNA for the CDR3 is TGTGCCAGCAGTGACCCCGCTTACAGGGTGAACGAGCAGTACTTC.

The chain combines TRBV6-5 with TRBJ2-3, with TRBD2 matching over 7 bases. V shed 4 bases and J 1 base; nucleotides not matched to a gene: 5. Germline values: CDR1 MNHEY, CDR2 SVGAGI. CDR3 length: 15 residues. In nucleotides, the CDR3 is TGTGCCAGCAGTTCTCGGGACTATCGCACAGATACGCAGTATTTT. This encodes CASSSRDYRTDTQYF.